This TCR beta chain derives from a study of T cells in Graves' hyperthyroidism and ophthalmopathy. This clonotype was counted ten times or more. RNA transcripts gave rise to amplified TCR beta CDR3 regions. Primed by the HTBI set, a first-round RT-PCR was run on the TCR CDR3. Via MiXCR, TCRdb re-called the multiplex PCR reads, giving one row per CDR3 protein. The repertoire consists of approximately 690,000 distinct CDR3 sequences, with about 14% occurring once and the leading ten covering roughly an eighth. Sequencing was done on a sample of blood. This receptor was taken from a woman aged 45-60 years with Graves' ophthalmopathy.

The CDR3 spells CSVEVEPGGPPQETQYF. The CDR3 coding sequence is TGCAGCGTTGAAGTAGAACCAGGAGGACCCCCTCAAGAGACCCAGTACTTC. This sequence joins TRBV29-1 and TRBJ2-5, with D possibly TRBD2 on 5 matching bases. Germline V gene data show CDR1 as SQVTM and CDR2 as ANQGSEA. The CDR3 runs 17 residues. V lost 1 base, J lost 2 bases, and 20 bases lay in between. The full variable domain, rest sourced from reference TRBV29-1 and TRBJ2-5, is SAVISQKPSRDICQRGTSLTIQCQVDSQVTMMFWYRQQPGQSLTLIATANQGSEATYESGFVIDKFPISRPNLTFSTLTVSNMSPEDSSIYLCSVEVEPGGPPQETQYFGPGTRLLVL.